This T cell receptor beta chain was profiled in a study of T cell responses to AZD1222 COVID-19 vaccine. Assay used: immunoSEQ multiplex PCR; TCRdb lists only in-frame clones, some missing. This table has roughly 100,000 clones, roughly 80% appearing once. Findings and caveats of the study: Baseline testing showed seropositivity in only five to seven AZD1222 recipients.

Per the germline V gene, CDR1 is GTSNPN and CDR2 is SVGIG (reference sequence). With 0 bases removed from V and 8 bases from J, the gap between germline ends came to 10 bases. CDR3 length: 12 residues. Concerning this clone itself: The target antigen is unknown.

V and J are TRBV30 and TRBJ1-2; no definite D call. The TCR sequence derives from an adult in good health. This specimen consisted of peripheral blood, obtained on day 0 of AZD1222 vaccination. CDR3 bases: TGTGCCTGGAGTGTTACACGGGGAGGCTACACCTTC. Its translation: CAWSVTRGGYTF.